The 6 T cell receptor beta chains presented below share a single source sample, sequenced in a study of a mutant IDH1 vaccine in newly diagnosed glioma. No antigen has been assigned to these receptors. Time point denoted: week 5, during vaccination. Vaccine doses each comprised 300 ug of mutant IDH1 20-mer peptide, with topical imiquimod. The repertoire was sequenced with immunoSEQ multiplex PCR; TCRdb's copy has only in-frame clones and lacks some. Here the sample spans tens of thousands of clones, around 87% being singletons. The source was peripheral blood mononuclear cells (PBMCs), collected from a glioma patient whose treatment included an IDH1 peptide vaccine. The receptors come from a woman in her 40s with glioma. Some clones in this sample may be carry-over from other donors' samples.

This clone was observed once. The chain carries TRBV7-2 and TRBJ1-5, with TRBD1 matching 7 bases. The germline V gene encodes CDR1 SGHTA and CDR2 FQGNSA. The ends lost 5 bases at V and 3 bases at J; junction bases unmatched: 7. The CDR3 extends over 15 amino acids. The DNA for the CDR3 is TGTGCCAGCAGCCGGGGGGACAGTACCAATCAGCCCCAGCATTTT. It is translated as CASSRGDSTNQPQHF.

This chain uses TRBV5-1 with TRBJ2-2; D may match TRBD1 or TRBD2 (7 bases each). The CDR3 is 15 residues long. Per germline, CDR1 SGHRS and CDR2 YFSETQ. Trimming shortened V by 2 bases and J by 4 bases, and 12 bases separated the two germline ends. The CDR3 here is CASSFQGGSTGELFF. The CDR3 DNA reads TGCGCCAGCAGCTTTCAGGGGGGGTCCACCGGGGAGCTGTTTTTT.

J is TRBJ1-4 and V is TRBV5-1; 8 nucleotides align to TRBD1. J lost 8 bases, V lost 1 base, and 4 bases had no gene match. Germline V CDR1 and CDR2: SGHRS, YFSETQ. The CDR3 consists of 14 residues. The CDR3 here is CASSLRTGGEKLFF. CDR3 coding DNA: TGCGCCAGCAGCTTGCGAACAGGGGGAGAAAAACTGTTTTTT.

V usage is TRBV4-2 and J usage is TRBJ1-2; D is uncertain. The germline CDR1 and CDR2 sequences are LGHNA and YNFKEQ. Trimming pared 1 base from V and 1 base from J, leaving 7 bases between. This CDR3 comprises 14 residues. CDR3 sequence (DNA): TGTGCCAGCAGCCAAGCGAGTATTAACTATGGCTACACCTTC. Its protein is CASSQASINYGYTF.

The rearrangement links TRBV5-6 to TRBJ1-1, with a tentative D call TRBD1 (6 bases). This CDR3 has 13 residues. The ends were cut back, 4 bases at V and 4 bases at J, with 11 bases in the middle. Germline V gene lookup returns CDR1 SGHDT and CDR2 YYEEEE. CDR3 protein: CASSRTASTEAFF. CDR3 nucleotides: TGTGCCAGCAGCAGGACAGCGAGCACTGAAGCTTTCTTT.

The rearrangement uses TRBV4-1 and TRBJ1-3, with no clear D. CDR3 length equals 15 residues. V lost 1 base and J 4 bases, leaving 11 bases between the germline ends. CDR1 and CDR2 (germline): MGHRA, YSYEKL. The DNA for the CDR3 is TGCGCCAGCAGCCAAGGGGCTGGTGCCGGAAACACCATATATTTT. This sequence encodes CASSQGAGAGNTIYF.